A single sample gave rise to the 19 T cell receptor beta chains below, sequenced in a study of T cell changes during pregnancy in multiple sclerosis. The method was immunoSEQ multiplex PCR; TCRdb's version includes in-frame clones alone and lacks a portion of them. This table holds roughly 70,000 clones, around 92% found once. The sequencing used peripheral blood, collected in the third trimester of pregnancy. Source of these receptors: a female donor in good health, enrolled as a control in a pregnancy study.

This clone was detected only a few times. The chain employs TRBV2 and TRBJ1-6, with D uncertain. Trimming removed 6 bases at V and 7 bases at J, with 10 bases between. Germline CDR1 reads SNHLY; CDR2 reads FYNNEI. This CDR3 is built from 13 residues. The CDR3 DNA reads as TGTGCCAGCAGGGACGGGAGAAATTCACCCCTCCACTTT. Residues: CASRDGRNSPLHF.

Comments on this clone: At the DNA level, this CDR3 is encoded by other sequences in the same sample as well. The chain uses TRBV6-6 and TRBJ2-5; 12 bases fit TRBD2. There are 15 residues in the CDR3. In germline, CDR1 is MNHNY, CDR2 SVGAGI (reference sequence). Trimming cost V 6 bases and J 5 bases; bases outside gene matches: 7. DNA for the CDR3: TGTGCCAGCAGCAATCTAGCGGGGGGGGGTGAGACCCAGTACTTC. Translating gives CASSNLAGGGETQYF.

The chain recombines TRBV7-2 with TRBJ2-1; D might be TRBD2 (6 bases). The germline V and J ends were trimmed by 5 bases and 12 bases, with 17 bases remaining between them. This CDR3 is 13 amino acids long. Germline loops: CDR1 SGHTA, CDR2 FQGNSA. CDR3 nucleotides: TGTGCCAGCAGCCGACCCGGGGACTGGTGGCAGTTCTTC. Translated: CASSRPGDWWQFF.

The genes are TRBV11-2 and TRBJ2-7, with a tentative D call TRBD2 (6 bases). Germline V gene data show CDR1 as SGHAT and CDR2 as FQNNGV. The V gene lost 5 bases and the J gene lost 3 bases, with 20 bases spanning the gap. There are 16 residues in the CDR3. The CDR3 nucleotides read TGTGCCAGCAGCCGAGGGTCGGGACTGGGAGTCTACGAGCAGTACTTC. As protein: CASSRGSGLGVYEQYF. Supplemented by reference TRBV11-2 and TRBJ2-7, the full variable domain reads EAGVAQSPRYKIIEKRQSVAFWCNPISGHATLYWYQQILGQGPKLLIQFQNNGVVDDSQLPKDRFSAERLKGVDSTLKIQPAKLEDSAVYLCASSRGSGLGVYEQYFGPGTRLTVT.

The rearrangement links TRBV19 to TRBJ2-3; the match to TRBD1 covers 7 bases. Germline V gene sequence: CDR1 LNHDA, CDR2 SQIVND (reference sequence). J lost 3 bases, V lost 9 bases, and 9 bases had no gene match. The CDR3 consists of 14 residues. The CDR3 reads CASKPLQGTDTQYF. CDR3 DNA sequence: TGTGCCAGCAAACCTTTACAGGGGACAGATACGCAGTATTTT.

V and J are TRBV2 and TRBJ2-1; D gene unclear. CDR3 length: 12 amino acids. Trimming stripped 1 base from V and 10 bases from J, with 8 bases between. CDR1 is SNHLY and CDR2 is FYNNEI in the germline V gene. The CDR3 is CASSEGLWEQFF. DNA for the CDR3: TGTGCCAGCAGTGAAGGGCTTTGGGAGCAGTTCTTC.

This rearrangement joins TRBV4-2 to TRBJ2-7; TRBD2 matches 7 bases. Unmatched junction bases numbered 13, after V lost 4 bases and J lost 1 base. Germline CDR1 reads LGHNA; CDR2 reads YNFKEQ. The CDR3 is 17 amino acids. Written as DNA, the CDR3 is TGTGCCAGCAGCCGATCCCGCAAGGGACTACAGTCCTACGAGCAGTACTTC. Encoded protein: CASSRSRKGLQSYEQYF.

The chain links TRBV5-6 to TRBJ2-1; 13 bases are a match to TRBD2. The CDR3 spans 17 residues. V lost 4 bases, J lost 4 bases, and 8 bases stayed unmatched. Germline V gene sequence: CDR1 SGHDT, CDR2 YYEEEE. The CDR3 here is CASSQLGGLAGYNEQFF. For the CDR3, the DNA is TGTGCCAGCAGCCAACTTGGGGGACTAGCGGGGTACAATGAGCAGTTCTTC.

The CDR3, as DNA: TGCAGCGTTTTCCCTGGACTAGATGAAACAGATACGCAGTATTTT. As protein: CSVFPGLDETDTQYF. The chain uses TRBV29-1 and TRBJ2-3; 7 nucleotides align to TRBD2. The germline CDR1 and CDR2 sequences are SQVTM and ANQGSEA. J lost 3 bases, V lost 5 bases, and 11 bases had no gene match. The CDR3 runs to 15 residues.

The chain is built from TRBV7-2 and TRBJ2-1, with 7 bases that match TRBD1. This CDR3 has 18 residues. In germline, CDR1 is SGHTA, CDR2 FQGNSA. The J segment lost 5 bases and the V segment lost 7 bases, leaving 20 bases of the junction unmatched. The CDR3 loop is CASTLGVAIQGKHNEQFF. CDR3 coding DNA: TGTGCCAGCACCCTAGGGGTGGCGATACAGGGGAAACACAATGAGCAGTTCTTC.

V is TRBV7-9 and J is TRBJ2-5; D is perhaps TRBD2 (5 bases). The V and J ends lost 5 bases and 1 base respectively, with 11 bases between them. Germline-derived CDR1 and CDR2 are SEHNR and FQNEAQ (reference sequence). The CDR3 extends over 14 amino acids. The CDR3 bases are TGTGCCAGCAGCCCAGGACTTATCCAAGAGACCCAGTACTTC. Its protein product is CASSPGLIQETQYF.

The chain couples TRBV9 to TRBJ2-7; TRBD2 might be the D (6 bases). Germline CDR1 and CDR2: SGDLS and YYNGEE. V was trimmed by 0 bases and J by 2 bases, leaving 12 bases between them. The CDR3 covers 15 residues. Written as DNA, the CDR3 is TGTGCCAGCAGCGTAGGGACTACTACAGCCTACGAGCAGTACTTC. This sequence encodes CASSVGTTTAYEQYF.

The rearrangement joins TRBV4-2 to TRBJ2-5; 8 bases agree with TRBD2. Germline lookup yields CDR1 LGHNA and CDR2 YNFKEQ. There are 17 residues in the CDR3. Trimming removed 0 bases from V and 4 bases from J; junction bases left unmatched: 10. The CDR3 nucleotides are TGTGCCAGCAGCCAAGAGGTTAGCGGGGTAATGGGAGAGACCCAGTACTTC. Its protein is CASSQEVSGVMGETQYF.

The CDR3 protein is CATSTPTERLKNNEQFF. As DNA, the CDR3 is TGTGCCACCAGCACCCCCACGGAGAGGCTAAAAAACAATGAGCAGTTCTTC. V usage is TRBV15 and J usage is TRBJ2-1; no firm D call. The germline CDR1 and CDR2 sequences are LNHNV and YYDKDF (reference sequence). CDR3 length equals 17 residues. The V gene lost 4 bases and the J gene lost 5 bases, with 21 bases spanning the gap.

V gene TRBV6-5 combines with J gene TRBJ1-2; 7 bases match TRBD1. V lost 10 bases to trimming and J lost 4 bases; unmatched junction nucleotides: 15. Germline assignment: CDR1 MNHEY and CDR2 SVGAGI. CDR3 length: 15 amino acids. The CDR3 spells CATTLGQAPSYGYTF. CDR3 DNA: TGTGCCACTACCTTAGGACAGGCCCCTTCCTATGGCTACACCTTC.

This clone was seen just once. The chain is built from TRBV30 and TRBJ2-2; 8 bases are shared with TRBD2. This CDR3 contains 15 residues. Losses at the gene ends were 0 bases for V and 2 bases for J; bases not matched to a gene: 2. Germline CDR1 is GTSNPN and CDR2 is SVGIG (reference sequence). The CDR3 DNA is TGTGCCTGGAGTGTTAGCGGGATTAACACCGGGGAGCTGTTTTTT. Its protein product is CAWSVSGINTGELFF.

The rearrangement uses TRBV28 and TRBJ2-7, with 7 bases lining up with TRBD1. There are 13 residues in the CDR3. Trimming at V came to 5 bases and at J to 5 bases, leaving 6 bases not matched to a gene. Germline assignment: CDR1 MDHEN and CDR2 SYDVKM. Here the CDR3 reads CASSGRTGNEQYF. The CDR3 nucleotides read TGTGCCAGCAGTGGACGGACAGGCAACGAGCAGTACTTC.

This chain joins TRBV15 and TRBJ1-4, with 8 bases that match TRBD1. Germline CDR1 is LNHNV and CDR2 is YYDKDF (reference sequence). V dropped 3 bases and J dropped 8; count of bases not matched to a gene: 5. There are 14 residues in the CDR3. Written as DNA, the CDR3 is TGTGCCACCAGCAGGGACAGGGTTCGGGAAAAACTGTTTTTT. Amino acids: CATSRDRVREKLFF.

The rearrangement links TRBV5-6 to TRBJ2-7; TRBD1 matches 9 bases. Germline loops: CDR1 SGHDT, CDR2 YYEEEE. The trim removed 2 bases at V and 1 base at J, leaving 4 bases unmatched. The CDR3 loop spans 15 amino acids. CDR3 region: CASSFDGQGSYEQYF. CDR3 coding DNA: TGTGCCAGCAGCTTCGACGGACAGGGGTCCTACGAGCAGTACTTC.